Described below is a single T cell receptor (beta chain) sequence and its context. The data stem from a study of technical replicates of blood from several donors. Sequencing was performed with immunoSEQ multiplex PCR; in TCRdb, only in-frame clones are kept and a portion is missing. The sample lists tens of thousands of clones, less than 98% occurring once. Germline CDR1 and CDR2: SGHAT and FQNNGV. The CDR3 is 14 amino acids. The V end was cut by 2 bases, the J end by 10 bases, with 15 bases between. The sequencing input was T cells isolated from PBMCs. The sequence was obtained from a human donor in good health. The V call is TRBV11-2, the J call TRBJ2-1; D perhaps matches TRBD2 (5 bases). Written as DNA, the CDR3 is TGTGCCAGCAGCTTAACTAGGGCGCATGGGGAGCAGTTCTTC. This gives the protein CASSLTRAHGEQFF. Using reference TRBV11-2 and TRBJ2-1 for the parts outside the CDR3, the full variable domain is EAGVAQSPRYKIIEKRQSVAFWCNPISGHATLYWYQQILGQGPKLLIQFQNNGVVDDSQLPKDRFSAERLKGVDSTLKIQPAKLEDSAVYLCASSLTRAHGEQFFGPGTRLTVL.